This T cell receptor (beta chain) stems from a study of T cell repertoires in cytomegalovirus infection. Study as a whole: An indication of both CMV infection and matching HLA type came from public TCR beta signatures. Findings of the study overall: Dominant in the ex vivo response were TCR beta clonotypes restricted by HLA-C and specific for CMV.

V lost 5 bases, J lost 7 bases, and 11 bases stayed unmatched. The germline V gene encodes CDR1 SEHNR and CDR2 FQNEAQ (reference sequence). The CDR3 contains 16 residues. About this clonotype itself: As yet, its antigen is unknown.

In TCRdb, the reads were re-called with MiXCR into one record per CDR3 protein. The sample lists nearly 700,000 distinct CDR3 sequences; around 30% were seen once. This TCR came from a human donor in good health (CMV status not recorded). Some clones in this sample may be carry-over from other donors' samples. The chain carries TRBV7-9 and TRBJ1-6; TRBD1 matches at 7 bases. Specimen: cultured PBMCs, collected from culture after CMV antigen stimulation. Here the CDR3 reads CASSNPAGRGNSPLHF. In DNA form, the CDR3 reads TGTGCCAGCAGCAATCCAGCCGGCAGGGGGAATTCACCCCTCCACTTT. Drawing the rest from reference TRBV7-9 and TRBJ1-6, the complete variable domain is DTGVSQNPRHKITKRGQNVTFRCDPISEHNRLYWYRQTLGQGPEFLTYFQNEAQLEKSRLLSDRFSAERPKGSFSTLEIQRTEQGDSAMYLCASSNPAGRGNSPLHFGNGTRLTVT.